A selection of T cell receptor beta chains follows, all from one sample in a study of shared clonotypes between healthy human individuals. TCRdb's copy holds only in-frame clones and misses some; the assay was immunoSEQ multiplex PCR. The sample lists about 1.5 million clones, under 99% occurring once. Sequencing was performed on naive CD4+ T cells sorted from blood. These receptor sequences come from a man under 40 in good health. CDR3s include the opening cysteine and the closing phenylalanine or tryptophan. Fields, in order: CDR3 length, J gene, V gene, D gene, clone size, CDR3 DNA, CDR3 protein. D genes are given only for firm matches. Only some rows state a clone size, as once, few, many or a class for expanded clones.

15 TRBJ2-1 TRBV5-6 TRBD2 . TGTGCCAGCAGCTTGTTTACTAGCGGCAGTACTGAGCAGTTCTTC CASSLFTSGSTEQFF
17 TRBJ1-4 TRBV15 . . TGTGCCACCAGCAGAGATTCCCCTTGGGTCACTAATGAAAAACTGTTTTTT CATSRDSPWVTNEKLFF
11 TRBJ1-2 TRBV29-1 . . TGCAGCGTCTATGGCCCGGCGGGCTACACCTTC CSVYGPAGYTF
15 TRBJ2-7 TRBV9 TRBD2 . TGTGCCAGCAGCGTAGGACTAGCGGGCTCCTACGAGCAGTACTTC CASSVGLAGSYEQYF
13 TRBJ1-3 TRBV2 TRBD1 . TGTGCCAGCAGTCGACAGGGTACAAACACCATATATTTT CASSRQGTNTIYF
15 TRBJ1-1 TRBV7-2 . . TGTGCCAGCACTCTTCGTCCTGGGGGTCTGACTGAAGCTTTCTTT CASTLRPGGLTEAFF
17 TRBJ2-4 TRBV28 . once TGTGCCAGCAGATACAAACAGGGTCCCTTAGCCAAAAACATTCAGTACTTC CASRYKQGPLAKNIQYF
17 TRBJ2-2 TRBV9 . once TGTGCCAGCAGCGTGTCGGCCGGGACAATTAACACCGGGGAGCTGTTTTTT CASSVSAGTINTGELFF
13 TRBJ2-7 TRBV28 TRBD2 . TGTGCCAGCACCCTTAGCGGGGCTTACGAGCAGTACTTC CASTLSGAYEQYF
13 TRBJ2-7 TRBV28 . . TGTGCCGTCGTTCGGGACACGAAGTACGAGCAGTACTTC CAVVRDTKYEQYF
17 TRBJ2-7 TRBV27 TRBD1 . TGTGCCAGCAGTTTACGCCAGACGGGACAGGGACCCTACGAGCAGTACTTC CASSLRQTGQGPYEQYF
12 TRBJ2-2 TRBV18 . . TGTGCCAGCTCACCCTCCACCGGGGAGCTGTTTTTT CASSPSTGELFF
12 TRBJ1-1 TRBV25-1 . . TGTGCCAGCAGTGGGCTGAACACTGAAGCTTTCTTT CASSGLNTEAFF
14 TRBJ2-2 TRBV19 . . TGTGCCAGTAGTATTCTAGCGAGCACCGGGGAGCTGTTTTTT CASSILASTGELFF
13 TRBJ2-5 TRBV5-1 . . TGCGCCAGCAGCTTGGTTGGACAAGAGACCCAGTACTTC CASSLVGQETQYF
16 TRBJ2-3 TRBV5-1 TRBD2 . TGCGCCAGCAGCTTGGAAAACGGGAGGGTAGGGGATACGCAGTATTTT CASSLENGRVGDTQYF
18 TRBJ2-7 TRBV5-1 TRBD2 . TGCGCCAGCAGCCTGCGGACTAGAACCTCCCTACGATCCCACGAGCAGTACTTC CASSLRTRTSLRSHEQYF
12 TRBJ2-7 TRBV19 . once TGTGCCAGCTTACAGGGTACGTACGAGCAGTACTTC CASLQGTYEQYF
14 TRBJ2-2 TRBV7-2 . . TGTGCCAGCAGCTCGCGACTATATACCGGGGAGCTGTTTTTT CASSSRLYTGELFF
15 TRBJ2-1 TRBV5-1 TRBD2 . TGCGCCAGCAGCTTGGTTGCGGGAGGGGTTGGTGAGCAGTTCTTC CASSLVAGGVGEQFF
11 TRBJ2-1 TRBV7-9 . . TGTGCCAGCAGCGGAACAGGGACGCAGTTCTTC CASSGTGTQFF
16 TRBJ2-7 TRBV5-1 . . TGCGCCAGCAGCTTGGGAAGCGGGCTTTTAACCTACGAGCAGTACTTC CASSLGSGLLTYEQYF
16 TRBJ1-1 TRBV4-3 . . TGCGCCAGCAGCCAAGAACTGGCTCCTATGAACACTGAAGCTTTCTTT CASSQELAPMNTEAFF
13 TRBJ2-7 TRBV18 . . TGTGCCAGCTCACCGTCGGGGGAGGACGGGCAGTACTTC CASSPSGEDGQYF
13 TRBJ1-3 TRBV5-4 . . TGTGCCAGCAGCTTGGACCCTGGAAACACCATATATTTT CASSLDPGNTIYF
13 TRBJ2-5 TRBV25-1 . once TGTGCCAGCAGTGCCTCGCTGGTGGAGACCCAGTACTTC CASSASLVETQYF
14 TRBJ2-7 TRBV19 . . TGTGCCAGTAGTATGGCAAAGTTCTCCTACGAGCAGTACTTC CASSMAKFSYEQYF
13 TRBJ1-1 TRBV7-8 . . TGTGCCAGCAGCGCCGGGGTTTGGACTGAAGCTTTCTTT CASSAGVWTEAFF
14 TRBJ2-1 TRBV15 . . TGTGCCACCAGCAGAGGTCAAATTGGGTATGAGCAGTTCTTC CATSRGQIGYEQFF
15 TRBJ2-2 TRBV2 TRBD2 . TGTGCCAGCAGTCTTACTAGCGGGGTTACCGGGGAGCTGTTTTTT CASSLTSGVTGELFF